The 11 T cell receptor beta chains reported below all come from one sample, sequenced in a study of T cells in Graves' hyperthyroidism and ophthalmopathy. TCR beta CDR3 regions were amplified from RNA transcripts. A set of HTBI primers served as the primers for a first-round RT-PCR of the TCR CDR3. One entry per CDR3 protein results from TCRdb running MiXCR on the multiplex PCR reads. The table lists hundreds of thousands of distinct CDR3 sequences, around a third of them singletons. The sample comprised blood. These receptors were taken from a woman in her 40s with Graves' hyperthyroidism.

The chain joins TRBV7-2 to TRBJ2-2; 7 bases are a match to TRBD1. The germline V gene has CDR1 SGHTA and CDR2 FQGNSA. CDR3 length: 16 residues. The J segment lost 6 bases and the V segment lost 4 bases, leaving 11 bases of the junction unmatched. This CDR3 reads CASSYFSGGIPGELFF. The CDR3 DNA reads as TGTGCCAGCAGCTATTTCTCAGGGGGAATCCCCGGGGAGCTGTTTTTT.

This clonotype is a singleton in its sample. Because the CDR3 is missing its conserved closing phenylalanine or tryptophan, this is likely a read error. The chain combines TRBV5-4 with TRBJ1-1; 8 positions match TRBD1. The CDR3 contains 14 residues. The J segment lost 1 base and the V segment lost 3 bases, leaving 2 bases of the junction unmatched. The V gene's germline CDR1 is SGHNT and CDR2 YYREEE (reference sequence). The CDR3 protein is CASSSGQGNTEAFL. The CDR3 bases are TGTGCCAGCAGCTCCGGACAGGGGAACACTGAAGCTTTCCTT.

This clonotype was counted at least ten times. The rearrangement joins TRBV5-6 to TRBJ1-6, with unresolved D. The V gene lost 1 base and the J gene lost 7 bases, with 9 bases spanning the gap. This CDR3 spans 14 amino acids. CDR1 is SGHDT, CDR2 YYEEEE, per germline. CDR3 DNA: TGTGCCAGCAGCTTGCCCCCCTGGAATTCACCCCTCCACTTT. Protein sequence: CASSLPPWNSPLHF.

About this clonotype itself: A much larger clone differs by one base, so this may be a read error. This chain joins TRBV19 and TRBJ2-5; 9 nucleotides line up with TRBD1. CDR1 is LNHDA, CDR2 SQIVND, per germline (reference sequence). The CDR3 extends over 14 amino acids. CDR3 DNA: TGTGCCAGTAGTATGGGACAGGGAGTAGAGACCCAGTGCTTC. This sequence encodes CASSMGQGVETQCF. The full variable domain, in which reference TRBV19 and TRBJ2-5 provide the parts outside the CDR3, is DGGITQSPKYLFRKEGQNVTLSCEQNLNHDAMYWYRQDPGQGLRLIYYSQIVNDFQKGDIAEGYSVSREKKESFPLTVTSAQKNPTAFYLCASSMGQGVETQCFGPGTRLLVL.

This clonotype occurred many times. The chain recombines TRBV20-1 with TRBJ2-5; a weak D match, TRBD1 (5 bases). The CDR3 consists of 14 residues. V lost 4 bases, J lost 5 bases, and 17 bases lay in between. Per the germline V gene, CDR1 is DFQATT and CDR2 is SNEGSKA (reference sequence). The CDR3 sequence is CSAINRSRRETQYF. The CDR3 DNA follows: TGCAGTGCTATTAACAGGTCGCGGCGGGAGACCCAGTACTTC.

This clonotype was found many times. CDR3 sequence: CASSEGTENQPQHF. The CDR3, as DNA: TGTGCCAGCAGTGAAGGAACGGAAAATCAGCCCCAGCATTTT. This sequence joins TRBV2 and TRBJ1-5; the D is unclear. This CDR3 is 14 amino acids long. Looked up from germline, CDR1 is SNHLY and CDR2 is FYNNEI. V was pared by 1 base and J by 4 bases, with 8 bases between.

The CDR3 reads CASSSGGLTPNTGELFF. The CDR3 DNA reads as TGTGCCAGCAGCTCGGGAGGGTTGACCCCGAACACCGGGGAGCTGTTTTTT. This chain links TRBV7-3 with TRBJ2-2; 8 positions agree with TRBD2. This CDR3 comprises 17 residues. V was pared by 4 bases and J by 0 bases, with 7 bases of the junction left unmatched. Per the germline V gene, CDR1 is SGHTA and CDR2 is FQGTGA.

In this sample, this clonotype turned up many times. The V and J genes are TRBV10-3 and TRBJ2-7, with 8 bases identical to TRBD1. Germline trimming cut 8 bases from V and 5 bases from J; bases unmatched to any gene: 5. The germline V gene has CDR1 ENHRY and CDR2 SYGVKD. The CDR3 runs 12 residues. The CDR3 DNA is TGTGCCATCGGACAGGGTAGCGACGAGCAGTACTTC. Translation: CAIGQGSDEQYF.

Only one count was recorded for this clonotype. This chain uses TRBV5-4 with TRBJ1-1; 12 nucleotides agree with TRBD1. Germline values: CDR1 SGHNT, CDR2 YYREEE (reference sequence). The trim removed 0 bases at V and 5 bases at J, leaving 5 bases unmatched. This CDR3 spans 16 amino acids. CDR3 sequence (DNA): TGTGCCAGCAGCTTGGGGGGACAGGGGGCGACGACTGAAGCTTTCTTT. Residues: CASSLGGQGATTEAFF. The entire variable domain, with the rest obtained from reference TRBV5-4 and TRBJ1-1, is as follows: ETGVTQSPTHLIKTRGQQVTLRCSSQSGHNTVSWYQQALGQGPQFIFQYYREEENGRGNFPPRFSGLQFPNYSSELNVNALELDDSALYLCASSLGGQGATTEAFFGQGTRLTVV.

This clonotype was counted at least ten times. V and J are TRBV4-1 and TRBJ2-5; the D is unclear. With 3 bases removed from V and 3 bases from J, the gap between germline ends came to 8 bases. CDR3 length: 13 residues. CDR1 and CDR2 (germline): MGHRA, YSYEKL. CDR3 loop: CASSHDVEETQYF. The DNA for the CDR3 is TGCGCCAGCAGCCACGATGTTGAAGAGACCCAGTACTTC.

This clonotype was counted only a few times. J is TRBJ1-1 and V is TRBV5-1, with D possibly matching TRBD1 (6 bases). Germline V gene lookup returns CDR1 SGHRS and CDR2 YFSETQ. This CDR3 has 14 residues. V was cut by 4 bases and J by 1 base, with 11 bases left in between. CDR3 sequence reads: CASSTGTQNTEAFF. CDR3 in DNA: TGCGCCAGCAGCACGGGGACACAGAACACTGAAGCTTTCTTT.